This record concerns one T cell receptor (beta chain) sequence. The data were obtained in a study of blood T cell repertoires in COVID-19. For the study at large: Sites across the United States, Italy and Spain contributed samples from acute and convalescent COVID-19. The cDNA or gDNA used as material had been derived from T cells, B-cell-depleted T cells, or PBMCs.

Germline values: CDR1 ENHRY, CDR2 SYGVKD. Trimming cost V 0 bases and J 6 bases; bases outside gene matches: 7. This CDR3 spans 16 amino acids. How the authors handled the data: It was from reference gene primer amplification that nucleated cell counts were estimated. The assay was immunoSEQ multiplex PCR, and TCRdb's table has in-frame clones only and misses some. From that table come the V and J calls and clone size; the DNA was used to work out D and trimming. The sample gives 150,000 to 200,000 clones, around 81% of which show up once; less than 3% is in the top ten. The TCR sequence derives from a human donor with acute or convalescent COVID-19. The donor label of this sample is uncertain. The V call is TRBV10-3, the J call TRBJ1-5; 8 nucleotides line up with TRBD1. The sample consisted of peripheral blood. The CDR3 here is CAISESDRGPGQPQHF. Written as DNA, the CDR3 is TGTGCCATCAGTGAGTCAGACAGGGGCCCTGGTCAGCCCCAGCATTTT.